The entry below describes one T cell receptor (beta chain). Its antigen is unidentified. These data originate in a study of OX40 agonist ivuxolimab in advanced cancers. Profiling relied on immunoSEQ multiplex PCR, and the TCRdb table lists in-frame clones only, not all of them. The data show some 68,000 clones, less than 90% seen once. The study, taken as a whole, reports: At 0.1 to 3.0 mg/kg and by week 6, clonal expansion occurred in CD4+ and CD8+ blood T cells.

This CDR3 region has 12 residues. V was pared by 4 bases and J by 4 bases, with 7 bases between. CDR1 is SGHNT, CDR2 YYREEE, per germline (reference sequence). This receptor was taken from an adult with an advanced solid tumor such as melanoma, head and neck, liver or kidney cancer. The sample in question was CD4+ or CD8+ T cells sorted from blood, obtained in a trial of the OX40 agonist ivuxolimab. The chain couples TRBV5-4 to TRBJ2-3; D not certain. CDR3 in amino acids: CASSTDADTQYF. Here the CDR3 DNA reads TGTGCCAGCAGCACCGATGCAGATACGCAGTATTTT.